This T cell receptor beta chain originates from a study of blood T cell repertoires in COVID-19. Study at large: PBMCs, B-cell-depleted T cells, or T cells provided the cDNA or gDNA that made up the material.

With V trimmed by 0 bases and J by 3 bases, 5 bases remained unmatched. The CDR3 covers 15 residues. Germline V gene sequence: CDR1 SGHDN, CDR2 FVKESK. Sequenced by immunoSEQ multiplex PCR; TCRdb stores in-frame clones only, minus some. The sample records around 94,000 clones, roughly 80% being singletons. The chain is built from TRBV14 and TRBJ2-7, with 7 nucleotides matching TRBD2. This receptor was obtained from a human donor in a cohort sampled during active COVID-19. Sequenced material: peripheral blood. The CDR3 reads CASSQDLGTNYEQYF. CDR3 coding DNA: TGTGCCAGCAGCCAAGATCTTGGGACTAACTACGAGCAGTACTTC.